The 13 T cell receptor beta chains listed next were all sequenced from one sample in a study of blood T cell repertoires in COVID-19. Only in-frame clones appear in the TCRdb table, and some are missing; sequencing was by immunoSEQ multiplex PCR. The sample consists of under 60,000 clones, 87% of them appearing once. Sequences were obtained from peripheral blood. The receptors derive from a human donor with acute or convalescent COVID-19. The donor label of this sample is uncertain.

This clone was observed a few times. The chain is built from TRBV7-9 and TRBJ2-3, with 8 positions matching TRBD2. Germline CDR1 and CDR2: SEHNR and FQNEAQ (reference sequence). Germline trimming cut 6 bases from V and 2 bases from J; bases unmatched to any gene: 7. This CDR3 has 15 residues. The CDR3 DNA is TGTGCCAGCAGTCCAGGACTAGCTAACACAGATACGCAGTATTTT. Protein sequence: CASSPGLANTDTQYF.

In this sample, this clone turned up once. V gene TRBV30 combines with J gene TRBJ1-2; maybe TRBD1 (6 bases). CDR3 length: 13 residues. The V gene's germline CDR1 is GTSNPN and CDR2 SVGIG (reference sequence). V lost 2 bases and J lost 2, with 9 bases in between. The CDR3 reads CAWSITGNYGYTF. The DNA of the CDR3 is TGTGCCTGGAGTATAACAGGGAACTATGGCTACACCTTC.

This sequence joins TRBV14 and TRBJ1-1; tentatively, D is TRBD1 (6 bases). The CDR3 is 17 amino acids. The germline gives CDR1 SGHDN, CDR2 FVKESK. V was cut by 5 bases and J by 0 bases, with 19 bases left in between. The CDR3 DNA follows: TGTGCCAGCAGCAAGGCTTGGACAGAACCCCTGAACACTGAAGCTTTCTTT. Translated: CASSKAWTEPLNTEAFF.

The chain uses TRBV7-3 and TRBJ2-3; D call uncertain. The CDR3 is 14 residues long. Per the germline V gene, CDR1 is SGHTA and CDR2 is FQGTGA. V was pared by 2 bases and J by 2 bases, with 8 bases between. CDR3 region: CASSLQTNTDTQYF. The CDR3 bases are TGTGCCAGCAGCTTACAGACAAACACAGATACGCAGTATTTT.

This chain uses TRBV28 with TRBJ1-5, with 8 bases fitting TRBD1. The CDR3 spans 15 residues. The V gene's germline CDR1 is MDHEN and CDR2 SYDVKM. V was clipped by 2 bases and J by 6 bases; unmatched bases: 6. The CDR3 nucleotides are TGTGCCAGCAGTTTACGGGACAGGTTTTCTCAGCCCCAGCATTTT. It encodes CASSLRDRFSQPQHF.

The chain joins TRBV6-1 to TRBJ1-2; no firm D call. V lost 2 bases to trimming and J lost 2 bases, with 12 bases between them. This CDR3 has 15 amino acids. Germline V lookup: CDR1 MNHNS, CDR2 SASEGT. The CDR3: CASSESGRPNYGYTF. As DNA, the CDR3 is TGTGCCAGCAGTGAATCCGGCAGGCCGAACTATGGCTACACCTTC.

This chain joins TRBV5-4 and TRBJ1-2; a possible D gene is TRBD1 (5 bases). Germline loops: CDR1 SGHNT, CDR2 YYREEE (reference sequence). The CDR3 sequence is 14 residues long. Trimming removed 2 bases from V and 4 bases from J, with 12 bases in between. The CDR3 DNA sequence: TGTGCCAGCAGCTTAAACCAGGGTGGCTATGGCTACACCTTC. This encodes CASSLNQGGYGYTF.

This chain connects TRBV18 to TRBJ1-1; tentative D call: TRBD1 (5 bases). The CDR3 runs to 14 residues. Germline values: CDR1 KGHSH, CDR2 LQKENI. The V gene lost 1 base and the J gene lost 4 bases, with 10 bases spanning the gap. The CDR3 DNA reads TGTGCCAGCTCACCACTCAGGGAAGGCACTGAAGCTTTCTTT. It is translated as CASSPLREGTEAFF.

V usage is TRBV10-3 and J usage is TRBJ2-1; 9 bases are a match to TRBD2. CDR3 length equals 16 residues. Losses at the gene ends were 5 bases for V and 7 bases for J; bases not matched to a gene: 12. Germline V CDR1 and CDR2: ENHRY, SYGVKD. In DNA, the CDR3 is TGTGCCATCAGTCCCGGGACTAGCAACGGCCGGAATGAGCAGTTCTTC. This translates into CAISPGTSNGRNEQFF.

The chain employs TRBV7-9 and TRBJ1-4; D is ambiguous. The CDR3 is made up of 13 amino acids. Germline assignment: CDR1 SEHNR and CDR2 FQNEAQ (reference sequence). V lost 3 bases to trimming and J lost 5 bases, with 7 bases between them. In nucleotides, the CDR3 is TGTGCCAGCAGCTTTACAGAAAATGAAAAACTGTTTTTT. It encodes CASSFTENEKLFF.

The chain couples TRBV19 to TRBJ2-2; 11 nucleotides match TRBD2. The CDR3 covers 17 residues. The V gene end was trimmed by 6 bases and the J gene end by 0 bases; junction bases not matched to a gene: 6. Germline CDR1 LNHDA, CDR2 SQIVND (reference sequence). The CDR3 nucleotides are TGTGCCAGTAGGAAAACGACTAGCGGGGCGAACACCGGGGAGCTGTTTTTT. Protein product: CASRKTTSGANTGELFF.

The V call is TRBV6-4, the J call TRBJ2-2, with 11 bases aligning to TRBD2. The germline CDR1 and CDR2 sequences are MRHNA and SNTAGT. The CDR3 is 15 amino acids. J was trimmed by 5 bases and V by 6 bases; bases with no gene match: 5. As DNA, the CDR3 is TGTGCCAGCAGCGCCGGGACTAGCGGTACCGGGGAGCTGTTTTTT. Translating it yields CASSAGTSGTGELFF.

The rearrangement links TRBV11-1 to TRBJ2-2; maybe TRBD1 (5 bases). The V gene lost 5 bases and the J gene lost 3 bases, with 10 bases spanning the gap. Germline lookup yields CDR1 SGHAT and CDR2 FQDESV (reference sequence). CDR3 length: 14 residues. This CDR3 reads CASSPDRDTGELFF. CDR3 coding DNA: TGTGCCAGCAGCCCAGACAGAGACACCGGGGAGCTGTTTTTT.